These 4 T cell receptor beta chains were sequenced from one sample in a study of siplizumab effects on memory and regulatory T cells. Some clones are missing from TCRdb's copy, which holds only in-frame ones; the method was immunoSEQ multiplex PCR. The sample lists some 100,000 clones, about 93% occurring once. Source material: non-Treg CD4+ T cells sorted from blood. The receptors come from a human donor in good health.

This clone was counted once. The chain recombines TRBV6-5 with TRBJ1-3; no firm D call. The V end was cut by 2 bases, the J end by 4 bases, with 9 bases between. Germline V gives CDR1 MNHEY, CDR2 SVGAGI. The CDR3 loop spans 14 amino acids. In DNA form, the CDR3 reads TGTGCCAGCAGTTACGGCAGCCTGGGAAACACCATATATTTT. It specifies CASSYGSLGNTIYF.

In its sample, this clone was seen once. The rearrangement uses TRBV14 and TRBJ2-5; D is undetermined. Trimming left V 2 bases short and J 5 bases short, with 3 bases between. CDR3 length equals 11 residues. In germline, CDR1 is SGHDN, CDR2 FVKESK. The CDR3 coding sequence is TGTGCCAGCAGCCAATGGGAGACCCAGTACTTC. Its protein is CASSQWETQYF.

V is TRBV6-5 and J is TRBJ1-1, with unresolved D. The V gene's germline CDR1 is MNHEY and CDR2 SVGAGI. Trimming stripped 5 bases from V and 1 base from J, with 14 bases between. The CDR3 totals 15 residues. The CDR3 DNA is TGTGCCAGCAGTCCGTATGGTGTAGAGAACACTGAAGCTTTCTTT. Amino acids: CASSPYGVENTEAFF.

This sequence joins TRBV19 and TRBJ2-7; D unresolved. Per the germline V gene, CDR1 is LNHDA and CDR2 is SQIVND (reference sequence). CDR3 length: 12 amino acids. The germline V and J ends were trimmed by 4 bases and 5 bases, with 9 bases remaining between them. For the CDR3, the DNA is TGTGCCAGTAGTACAGCCCTAGACGAGCAGTACTTC. It translates to CASSTALDEQYF.